The rows below give T cell receptor beta chains drawn from one sample of a study of neurological immune-mediated disorders. Each CDR3 protein is one row after TCRdb ran MiXCR on the 5' RACE reads. The sample consists of about 59,000 distinct CDR3 sequences, around 3.4% of them appearing once. Sequencing was carried out using PBMCs. These receptors all stem from a woman aged 25 to 39 with multiple sclerosis. CDR3s leave out the opening cysteine and the closing phenylalanine or tryptophan. Each record gives: CDR3 length, V gene, J gene, CDR3 protein.

13	TRBV5-1	TRBJ1-2	ASSLGPRTGYGYT
12	TRBV7-9	TRBJ2-1	ASSLVGRGDEQF
12	TRBV12-3/TRBV12-4	TRBJ1-5	ASSFGGLYQPQH
13	TRBV4-1	TRBJ2-5	ASSTGQGASETQY
10	TRBV2	TRBJ1-1	ASSERSTEAF
10	TRBV20-1	TRBJ2-1	SAPGVYNEQF
10	TRBV6-2/TRBV6-3	TRBJ1-6	ASSYSPQGLH
13	TRBV20-1	TRBJ2-2	SAPTSGSLDGELF
11	TRBV3-1	TRBJ1-1	ASSQGMKTEAF
12	TRBV5-1	TRBJ2-7	ASSFGLGLYEQY
10	TRBV11-2	TRBJ1-5	ASSLDRDRQH
11	TRBV6-2/TRBV6-3	TRBJ2-2	ASRPSGTGELF
11	TRBV3-1	TRBJ1-4	ASSHKTSGKLF
13	TRBV3-1	TRBJ1-4	ASRQGALANEKLF
14	TRBV7-2	TRBJ2-3	ASSPTSGGGADTQY
11	TRBV9	TRBJ2-1	ASSLSLKNEQF
9	TRBV6-1	TRBJ1-5	ASSGLEPQH
13	TRBV20-1	TRBJ2-7	SARDVGSMSWEQY
12	TRBV2	TRBJ2-1	ASSPNGPLNEQF
10	TRBV7-2	TRBJ1-1	ASSFHPAEAF
11	TRBV20-1	TRBJ2-7	SARDLGYYEQY
10	TRBV29-1	TRBJ1-1	SGLWGNTEAF
12	TRBV29-1	TRBJ1-1	SVLGALKNTEAF
12	TRBV12-3/TRBV12-4	TRBJ2-7	ASSYRRNTYEQY
13	TRBV10-3	TRBJ2-5	AISPRQGTGETQY
13	TRBV27	TRBJ1-1	ASSRQIPMNTEAF
13	TRBV5-6	TRBJ2-2	ASSLVPRLDGELF
13	TRBV7-2	TRBJ1-4	ASSDRGVSNEKLF
14	TRBV5-1	TRBJ2-1	ASSPRTGGASDEQF
14	TRBV5-5	TRBJ1-5	ASSLVPANSNQPQH
11	TRBV15	TRBJ2-7	ATSAAGTNQQY
13	TRBV7-2	TRBJ2-3	ASSPDRIGTDTQY
12	TRBV6-5	TRBJ1-2	ASGTGAGNYGYT
20	TRBV24-1	TRBJ2-3	ATSDPGFGQGNQNPSTDTQY
12	TRBV20-1	TRBJ2-5	SATRGSGWETQY
11	TRBV27	TRBJ2-5	ASRPDNQETQY
13	TRBV20-1	TRBJ2-5	SALGLAGVQETQY
12	TRBV5-6	TRBJ1-5	ASSLAVGHQPQH
12	TRBV5-1	TRBJ1-2	ASSLPGKNYGYT
9	TRBV6-1	TRBJ2-7	ASSEYYEQY
13	TRBV28	TRBJ2-3	ASSLGQGEADTQY
13	TRBV12-3/TRBV12-4	TRBJ1-5	ASRVGTSPNQAQH
12	TRBV5-1	TRBJ1-1	ASSAQGAHTEAF
11	TRBV5-1	TRBJ2-2	ASRNPNTGELF
11	TRBV4-1	TRBJ2-1	ASSPLAYNEQF
10	TRBV12-3/TRBV12-4	TRBJ1-6	ASSFSNSPLH
10	TRBV20-1	TRBJ1-3	SATPRRHTIY
16	TRBV7-6	TRBJ1-5	ASSLESPAGWNNQPQH
14	TRBV12-3/TRBV12-4	TRBJ2-4	ASSQQPLGAKNIQY
13	TRBV12-5	TRBJ1-1	ASGLGRQLHTEAF
12	TRBV7-8	TRBJ1-6	ASSSTGGGSPLN
14	TRBV10-3	TRBJ2-3	AISELRTAKQDTQY
13	TRBV20-1	TRBJ2-6	SARPGDSGANVLT
13	TRBV5-1	TRBJ1-6	ASSLGDRGNSPLH
14	TRBV7-9	TRBJ2-1	ASRPGGVTAYNEQF
13	TRBV4-1	TRBJ2-1	ASSPGTGTYNEQF
13	TRBV4-3	TRBJ1-4	ASSQGSTAAEKLF